The 28 T cell receptor beta chains below come from one sample, sequenced in a study of regulatory T cells in long-lasting Graves disease. With iRepertoire HTBI primers and Arm-PCR of CDR3 regions, TCR beta libraries were built. TCRdb fed the multiplex PCR reads into MiXCR, producing one record per CDR3 protein. The sample shows fewer than 550,000 distinct CDR3 sequences, 15% to 20% of them seen only once. Noted time point: newly diagnosed GD, antithyroid drugs for less than 3 months. RNA from PBMCs was the source of the TCR library. These sequences were also reported in another study, on T cells in Graves' hyperthyroidism and ophthalmopathy.

Sequences were derived from peripheral blood mononuclear cells (PBMCs), sampled at new diagnosis, from a patient treated with antithyroid drugs. The source of these receptors is a woman aged 35 to 60 with Graves disease.

At least ten counts were recorded for this clonotype. The chain employs TRBV11-2 and TRBJ2-7; tentatively, D is TRBD1 or TRBD2 (5 bases each). Per the germline V gene, CDR1 is SGHAT and CDR2 is FQNNGV. The CDR3 runs 14 residues. With 0 bases removed from V and 4 bases from J, the gap between germline ends came to 10 bases. This CDR3 reads CASSLDHGGYEQYF. DNA of the CDR3: TGTGCCAGCAGCTTAGATCATGGGGGTTACGAGCAGTACTTC.

The chain combines TRBV19 with TRBJ2-7; no firm D call. The V and J ends lost 3 bases and 0 bases respectively, with 9 bases between them. The length of the CDR3 is 14 residues. The germline V gene has CDR1 LNHDA and CDR2 SQIVND (reference sequence). The CDR3 region has the DNA TGTGCCAGTAGTATCTACAGTAGCTCCTACGAGCAGTACTTC. Its protein product is CASSIYSSSYEQYF.

The genes are TRBV10-1 and TRBJ1-2, with D unclear. V lost 2 bases, J lost 7 bases, and 14 bases lay in between. CDR3 length: 14 residues. Per the germline V gene, CDR1 is WNHNN and CDR2 is SYGVQD (reference sequence). The CDR3: CASSEPTPPAGYTF. CDR3 nucleotide sequence: TGCGCCAGCAGTGAGCCGACCCCCCCGGCTGGCTACACCTTC.

Here the CDR3 reads CATSPRGAGHTDTQYF. CDR3 DNA sequence: TGTGCCACCAGTCCCCGGGGAGCAGGGCACACAGATACGCAGTATTTT. This chain joins TRBV24-1 and TRBJ2-3; TRBD1 or TRBD2 may be the D gene (5 bases each). CDR1 and CDR2 from the germline V gene are KGHDR and SFDVKD. V was cut by 6 bases and J by 2 bases, with 17 bases left in between. This CDR3 has 16 amino acids.

Points on this clonotype: It is likely a read error, because the conserved phenylalanine at the end of the CDR3 is missing. The V gene is TRBV27, the J gene TRBJ1-1; a weak D match, TRBD1 (6 bases). CDR3 length equals 14 residues. Between the trimmed V and J ends, which lost 2 bases and 4 bases, there was a span of 11 bases. The V gene's germline CDR1 is MNHEY and CDR2 SMNVEV (reference sequence). The CDR3 sequence is CASSLGQGSTEAFL. CDR3 coding DNA: TGTGCCAGCAGTTTAGGGCAGGGGAGCACTGAAGCTTTCCTT.

Many counts were recorded for this clonotype. The chain employs TRBV20-1 and TRBJ2-5, with TRBD2 matching 7 bases. The V gene end was trimmed by 0 bases and the J gene end by 2 bases; junction bases not matched to a gene: 3. Germline lookup yields CDR1 DFQATT and CDR2 SNEGSKA (reference sequence). The CDR3 has 14 amino acids. CDR3 bases: TGCAGTGCTAGAGACCGGGGACTACAAGAGACCCAGTACTTC. Residues: CSARDRGLQETQYF.

This clonotype was found many times. The V call is TRBV2, the J call TRBJ1-1, with unresolved D. This CDR3 is built from 15 residues. From germline, CDR1 is SNHLY and CDR2 FYNNEI. V was cut by 8 bases and J by 3 bases, with 19 bases left in between. The CDR3 region has the DNA TGTGCCAGCGTCAACCGGGAGCAGTTGGACACTGAAGCTTTCTTT. It is translated as CASVNREQLDTEAFF.

The chain couples TRBV27 to TRBJ1-6; the D gene is possibly TRBD1 (5 bases). Deletions cut 0 bases from V and 5 bases from J, with 14 bases between. Germline values: CDR1 MNHEY, CDR2 SMNVEV (reference sequence). The CDR3 extends over 17 amino acids. In DNA, the CDR3 is TGTGCCAGCAGTTTATCCCACAGGAGGGCCGATAATTCACCCCTCCACTTT. It translates to CASSLSHRRADNSPLHF.

This clonotype has ten or more counts. The chain joins TRBV6-5 to TRBJ1-1; D is possibly TRBD1 (5 bases). The CDR3 extends over 14 amino acids. The germline V gene has CDR1 MNHEY and CDR2 SVGAGI. V was pared by 2 bases and J by 4 bases, with 11 bases between. The CDR3 DNA reads TGTGCCAGCAGTTACGGAGGGGTGGGCACTGAAGCTTTCTTT. Translation gives CASSYGGVGTEAFF.

This clonotype was counted at least ten times. The chain recombines TRBV3-1 with TRBJ2-7, with D hard to call. Germline V gives CDR1 LGHDT, CDR2 YNNKEL (reference sequence). Trimming cost V 1 base and J 0 bases, with 16 bases left between them. The length of the CDR3 is 17 residues. The DNA for the CDR3 is TGTGCCAGCAGCCAAGGTATGGGTCACCTCAGCTCCTACGAGCAGTACTTC. As protein: CASSQGMGHLSSYEQYF.

This clonotype was counted only a few times. The chain is built from TRBV20-1 and TRBJ2-3; 9 bases line up with TRBD1. The CDR3 has 16 residues. Losses at the gene ends were 0 bases for V and 1 base for J; bases not matched to a gene: 5. Per the germline V gene, CDR1 is DFQATT and CDR2 is SNEGSKA (reference sequence). CDR3 in amino acids: CSARDRGDRGTDTQYF. Written as DNA, the CDR3 is TGCAGTGCTAGAGATCGAGGGGACAGGGGCACAGATACGCAGTATTTT.

At least ten counts were recorded for this clonotype. The chain recombines TRBV16 with TRBJ1-2; D is undetermined. CDR1 KGHSY and CDR2 FQNENV come from the germline V gene. Trimming removed 0 bases from V and 2 bases from J, with 7 bases in between. The length of the CDR3 is 14 residues. The CDR3 coding sequence is TGTGCCAGCAGCCAATCCGGACGAAACTATGGCTACACCTTC. This sequence encodes CASSQSGRNYGYTF.

This clonotype was detected many times. The chain employs TRBV28 and TRBJ2-3; D is unclear. This CDR3 is 13 amino acids long. The germline CDR1 and CDR2 sequences are MDHEN and SYDVKM. V shed 7 bases and J shed 3 bases, with 11 bases lying between them. The CDR3: CASTWGGTDTQYF. CDR3 coding DNA: TGTGCCAGCACCTGGGGTGGTACAGATACGCAGTATTTT.

This chain joins TRBV3-1 and TRBJ1-6, with unresolved D. CDR1 is LGHDT and CDR2 is YNNKEL in the germline V gene (reference sequence). Trimming stripped 4 bases from V and 7 bases from J, with 14 bases between. The CDR3 contains 15 residues. CDR3 nucleotides: TGTGCCAGCAGCCGGGGAGGGAACCTGAATTCACCCCTCCACTTT. It translates to CASSRGGNLNSPLHF.

This clonotype was picked up a small number of times. The V call is TRBV7-3, the J call TRBJ1-6; D not certain. Trimming removed 2 bases from V and 10 bases from J, with 9 bases in between. Germline-derived CDR1 and CDR2 are SGHTA and FQGTGA. This CDR3 is 13 amino acids long. DNA for the CDR3: TGTGCCAGCAGCTTAGGCGGGGAATCACCCCTCCACTTT. Its protein is CASSLGGESPLHF. Full variable domain (remainder filled in from reference TRBV7-3 and TRBJ1-6): GAGVSQTPSNKVTEKGKYVELRCDPISGHTALYWYRQSLGQGPEFLIYFQGTGAADDSGLPNDRFFAVRPEGSVSTLKIQRTERGDSAVYLCASSLGGESPLHFGNGTRLTVT.

This clonotype has a count of ten or more. The V gene is TRBV20-1, the J gene TRBJ2-3; TRBD2 matches 12 bases. The CDR3 runs to 16 residues. Trimming cost V 4 bases and J 9 bases; bases outside gene matches: 14. The germline V gene has CDR1 DFQATT and CDR2 SNEGSKA (reference sequence). In DNA form, the CDR3 reads TGCAGTGCTACCCCCTCTAGCGGGGGGGCAGGGTGGACGCAGTATTTT. This encodes CSATPSSGGAGWTQYF.

The chain is built from TRBV12-3 or TRBV12-4 and TRBJ2-1; 10 bases align to TRBD2. Trimming cost V 4 bases and J 6 bases; bases outside gene matches: 12. This CDR3 has 17 amino acids. CDR3 coding DNA: TGTGCCAGCAGTTACACGAGCGGGGGGGCCGGAAGCAATGAGCAGTTCTTC. Its translation: CASSYTSGGAGSNEQFF.

This clonotype showed up many times. The chain couples TRBV7-2 to TRBJ1-1; D gene uncertain. Deletions cut 5 bases from V and 8 bases from J, with 9 bases between. The CDR3 is 11 residues long. Germline loops: CDR1 SGHTA, CDR2 FQGNSA. CDR3 bases: TGTGCCAGCAGCCTCTACAAAGAAGCTTTCTTT. Its translation: CASSLYKEAFF.

This clonotype was seen more than once but under ten times. The rearrangement links TRBV11-2 to TRBJ2-1, with 8 positions matching TRBD2. Germline CDR1 reads SGHAT; CDR2 reads FQNNGV. J was trimmed by 0 bases and V by 6 bases; bases with no gene match: 10. This CDR3 is built from 17 residues. CDR3 sequence (DNA): TGTGCCAGCAGTCACGGAGGGCTAGCGGGCTCCTACAATGAGCAGTTCTTC. This sequence encodes CASSHGGLAGSYNEQFF.

This rearrangement joins TRBV9 to TRBJ1-2; D possibly corresponds to TRBD1 (6 bases). Trimming cost V 3 bases and J 4 bases, with 16 bases left between them. The CDR3 spans 15 residues. In germline, CDR1 is SGDLS, CDR2 YYNGEE. The DNA of the CDR3 is TGTGCCAGCAGCGGTGGGGGGCACATCCGCTATGGCTACACCTTC. Encoded protein: CASSGGGHIRYGYTF.

This clonotype was seen ten or more times. The CDR3 loop reads CASSLVGTGGIDEQYF. CDR3 DNA sequence: TGTGCCAGCAGTTTGGTCGGGACAGGGGGAATCGACGAGCAGTACTTC. The genes are TRBV27 and TRBJ2-7; the match to TRBD1 covers 11 bases. Germline CDR1 and CDR2: MNHEY and SMNVEV (reference sequence). V was pared by 3 bases and J by 5 bases, with 9 bases of the junction left unmatched. The length of the CDR3 is 16 residues.

This clonotype was counted many times. The rearrangement uses TRBV10-2 and TRBJ2-7, with a possible D match to TRBD2 (7 bases). Germline CDR1 WSHSY, CDR2 SAAADI. The CDR3 has 15 amino acids. V lost 8 bases to trimming and J lost 2 bases, with 19 bases between them. The CDR3 DNA reads TGCGCCAGCGCCTTCGGGGGGCAGGCTCCCTACGAGCAGTACTTC. This sequence encodes CASAFGGQAPYEQYF.

This clonotype has ten or more counts. The rearrangement links TRBV27 to TRBJ1-5, with D possibly matching TRBD1 (6 bases). This CDR3 comprises 14 residues. Germline lookup yields CDR1 MNHEY and CDR2 SMNVEV (reference sequence). Trimming took off 10 bases at V and 0 bases at J, with 13 bases between the two ends. CDR3 coding DNA: TGTGCCACCTGGGGGCTCAATAGCAATCAGCCCCAGCATTTT. It yields the protein CATWGLNSNQPQHF.

The rearrangement joins TRBV7-9 to TRBJ2-2; D gene ambiguous. In germline, CDR1 is SEHNR, CDR2 FQNEAQ (reference sequence). The CDR3 has 13 amino acids. Trimming shortened V by 6 bases and J by 3 bases, and 8 bases separated the two germline ends. The CDR3 region is CASSKGHTGELFF. CDR3 DNA sequence: TGTGCCAGCAGTAAAGGGCACACCGGGGAGCTGTTTTTT.

The genes are TRBV29-1 and TRBJ1-2; D is ambiguous. Per germline, CDR1 SQVTM and CDR2 ANQGSEA. Trimming shortened V by 4 bases and J by 3 bases, and 6 bases separated the two germline ends. This CDR3 has 11 residues. The CDR3 DNA sequence: TGCAGCGTTGGGGGAGACTATGGCTACACCTTC. This sequence encodes CSVGGDYGYTF. The variable domain in full, completed from reference TRBV29-1 and TRBJ1-2, reads SAVISQKPSRDICQRGTSLTIQCQVDSQVTMMFWYRQQPGQSLTLIATANQGSEATYESGFVIDKFPISRPNLTFSTLTVSNMSPEDSSIYLCSVGGDYGYTFGSGTRLTVV.

The chain links TRBV13 to TRBJ2-7; unclear D gene. Germline CDR1 PRHDT, CDR2 FYEKMQ (reference sequence). The germline V and J ends were trimmed by 0 bases and 5 bases, with 5 bases remaining between them. The CDR3 has 12 residues. This chain's CDR3 is CASSLGNDEQYF. DNA for the CDR3: TGTGCCAGCAGCTTAGGAAACGACGAGCAGTACTTC.

In its sample, this clonotype was seen many times. The rearrangement links TRBV19 to TRBJ1-2; D perhaps matches TRBD1 (5 bases). This CDR3 contains 15 residues. Germline CDR1 and CDR2: LNHDA and SQIVND (reference sequence). Between the trimmed V and J ends, which lost 7 bases and 1 base, there was a span of 16 bases. CDR3 nucleotide sequence: TGTGCCAGTACGAGGAAACAGGTTCTTAACTATGGCTACACCTTC. Protein sequence: CASTRKQVLNYGYTF.

In the case of this clonotype: This is likely an artifact of a read error, given a far larger clone one base away. This rearrangement joins TRBV2 to TRBJ2-5; D unresolved. Germline lookup yields CDR1 SNHLY and CDR2 FYNNEI. V dropped 11 bases and J dropped 6 bases, with 25 bases sitting between them. The CDR3 is 15 residues long. CDR3 loop: CAGTPNPDGPQTQYF. As DNA, the CDR3 is TGTGCCGGCACCCCGAATCCCGACGGCCCGCAGACCCAGTACTTC. The variable domain in full, with the rest retrieved from reference TRBV2 and TRBJ2-5, is EPEVTQTPSHQVTQMGQEVILRCVPISNHLYFYWYRQILGQKVEFLVSFYNNEISEKSEIFDDQFSVERPDGSNFTLKIRSTKLEDSAMYFCAGTPNPDGPQTQYFGPGTRLLVL.